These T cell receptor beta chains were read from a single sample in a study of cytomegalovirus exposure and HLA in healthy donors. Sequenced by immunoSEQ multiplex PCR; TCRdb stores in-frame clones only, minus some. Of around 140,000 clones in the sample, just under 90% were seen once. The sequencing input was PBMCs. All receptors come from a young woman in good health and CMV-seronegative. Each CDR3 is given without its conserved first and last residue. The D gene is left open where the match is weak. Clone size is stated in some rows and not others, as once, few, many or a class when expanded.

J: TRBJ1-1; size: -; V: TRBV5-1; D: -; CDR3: ASSLGENTEAF
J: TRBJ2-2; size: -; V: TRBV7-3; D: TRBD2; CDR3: ASSPGLAGGPGSGELF
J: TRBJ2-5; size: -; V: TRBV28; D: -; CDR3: ASSLLSTGVQETQY
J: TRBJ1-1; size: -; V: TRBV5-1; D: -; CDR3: ASSFRPRSDTEAF
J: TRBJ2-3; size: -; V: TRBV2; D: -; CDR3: ASSESDGGFTDTQY
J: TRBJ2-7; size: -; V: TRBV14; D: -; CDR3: ASSPPSSYEQY
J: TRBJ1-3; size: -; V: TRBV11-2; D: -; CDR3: ASSSPLTESSGNTIY
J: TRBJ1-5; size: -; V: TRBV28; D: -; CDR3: ASSSSPGQPQH
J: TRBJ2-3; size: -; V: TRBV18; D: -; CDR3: ASSPRWTTFSTDTQY
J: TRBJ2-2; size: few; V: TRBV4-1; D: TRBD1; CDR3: ASSQDRTGGTGELF
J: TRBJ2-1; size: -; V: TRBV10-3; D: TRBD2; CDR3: AISVLGGGSAYNEQF
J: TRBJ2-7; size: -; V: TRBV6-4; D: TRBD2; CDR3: ASRDAIAAGTTYEQY
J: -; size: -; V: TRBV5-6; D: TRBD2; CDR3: ASSLGGRLSYEQY
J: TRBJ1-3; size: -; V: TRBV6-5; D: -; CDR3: ASRTTGNTIY
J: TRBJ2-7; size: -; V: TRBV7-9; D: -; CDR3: ASSPPQTYEQY
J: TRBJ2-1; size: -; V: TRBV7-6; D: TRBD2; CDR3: ASSFLAGAGDEQF
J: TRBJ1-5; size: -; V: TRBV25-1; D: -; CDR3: ASSVEYSNQPQH
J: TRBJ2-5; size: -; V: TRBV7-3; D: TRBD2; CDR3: ASSLNPSGWRTQY
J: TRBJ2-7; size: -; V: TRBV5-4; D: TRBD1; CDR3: ASSLGGQGPYEQY
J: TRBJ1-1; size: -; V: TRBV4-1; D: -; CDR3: ASSLLRGNTEAF
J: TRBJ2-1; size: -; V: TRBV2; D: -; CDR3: ASSERGSGPSSYNEQF
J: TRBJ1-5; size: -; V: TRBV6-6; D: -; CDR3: ASSYGQGFSNQPQH
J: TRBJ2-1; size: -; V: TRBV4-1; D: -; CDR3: ASSPPLEDEQF
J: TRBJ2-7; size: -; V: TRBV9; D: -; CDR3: ASSVDMLSYEQY
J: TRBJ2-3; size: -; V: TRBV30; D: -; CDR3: AWSPGTDTQY
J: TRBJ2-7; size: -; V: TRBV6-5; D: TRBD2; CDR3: ASSKTSGEPYEQY
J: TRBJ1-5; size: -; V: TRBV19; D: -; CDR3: ASTWRANQPQH
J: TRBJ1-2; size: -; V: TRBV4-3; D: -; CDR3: ASSQRQGPYGYT
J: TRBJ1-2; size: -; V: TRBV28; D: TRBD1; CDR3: ASSSGGYGYT
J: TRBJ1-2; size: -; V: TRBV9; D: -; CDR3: ASSVDSTNYGYT
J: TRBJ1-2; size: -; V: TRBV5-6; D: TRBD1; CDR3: ASSLGTGYGYT
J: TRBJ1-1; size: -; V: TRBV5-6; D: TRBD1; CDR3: ASSFWTGLYSEAF
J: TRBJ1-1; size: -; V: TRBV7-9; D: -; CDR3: ASSFQGSTEAF
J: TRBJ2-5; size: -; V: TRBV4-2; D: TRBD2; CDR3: ASSQDRGGSERETQY
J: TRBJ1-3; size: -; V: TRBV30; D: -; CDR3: AWSPRGGFGNTIY
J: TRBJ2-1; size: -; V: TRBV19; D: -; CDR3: ASSPVAQPFDNEQF
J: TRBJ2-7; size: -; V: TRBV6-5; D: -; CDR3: ASSYTYGPNYEQY
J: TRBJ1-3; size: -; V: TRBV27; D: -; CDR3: ASSRTPLSGTSGNTIY
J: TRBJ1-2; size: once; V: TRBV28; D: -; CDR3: ASSLGGSQNYGYT
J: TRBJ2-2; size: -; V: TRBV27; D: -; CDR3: ASSFRSGGELF
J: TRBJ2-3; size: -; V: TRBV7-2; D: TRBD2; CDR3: ASSLGLAAPDTQY
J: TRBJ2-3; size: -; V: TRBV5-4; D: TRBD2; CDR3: ASSLGTSGGDLTDTQY
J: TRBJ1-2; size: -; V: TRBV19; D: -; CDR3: ASSRTVSLGGYT
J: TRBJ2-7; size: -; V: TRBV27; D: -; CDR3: ASSLGEEYEQY
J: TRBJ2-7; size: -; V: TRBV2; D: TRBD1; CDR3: ASSPGTGALEQY
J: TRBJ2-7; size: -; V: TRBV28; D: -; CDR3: ASSFRGIRYEQY
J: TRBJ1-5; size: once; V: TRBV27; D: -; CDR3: ASSFVGPNQPQH
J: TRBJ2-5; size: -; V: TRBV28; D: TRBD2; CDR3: ASSFQLAGGQETQY